Listed below are T cell receptor beta chains from one sample, sequenced in a study of blood T cell repertoires in COVID-19. Sequencing was performed with immunoSEQ multiplex PCR; in TCRdb, only in-frame clones are kept and a portion is missing. Of hundreds of thousands of clones detected, more than 85% appear once; the ten largest clones hold roughly 1.3%. Input material: peripheral blood. The source is a man aged 65 to 85 with acute or convalescent COVID-19. The conserved cysteine and the conserved F or W are not part of the CDR3 here.

v_call,j_call,cdr3_aa
TRBV4-2,TRBJ2-7,ASSAQGYEQY
TRBV9,TRBJ2-6,ASSLRHPGQGAPGANVLT
TRBV5-4,TRBJ1-4,ASSLGGSAGSTNEKLF
TRBV29-1,TRBJ1-1,SARGQMNTEAF
TRBV15,TRBJ1-4,ATSRVVSLEKLF
TRBV28,TRBJ1-5,ASSYDRVSNQPQH
TRBV19,TRBJ2-1,ASSTGDLVEQF
TRBV19,TRBJ2-1,ASSGTSGNNEQF
TRBV5-1,TRBJ2-7,ASSLRTIGGYEQY
TRBV4-3,TRBJ1-6,ASSQGGDRFPSPLH
TRBV18,TRBJ2-5,ASSPKGLAGRETQY
TRBV5-1,TRBJ2-2,ASSLSGGRNTGELF
TRBV28,TRBJ2-1,ASRTRGGYNEQF
TRBV5-5,TRBJ2-7,ASSLVQTLSYEQY
TRBV15,TRBJ2-5,ATSRGQLETQY
TRBV2,TRBJ2-4,ASSVLAGNKNIQY
TRBV19,TRBJ1-1,ASSITGLNTEAF
TRBV5-1,TRBJ1-4,ASRGHSSNEKLF
TRBV2,TRBJ2-1,ASNLGGYNEQF
TRBV6-2/TRBV6-3,TRBJ2-7,ASSTGVYEQY